The table lists the clone carrying this T cell receptor beta chain with many counts. This table comes from immunoSEQ multiplex PCR, and its TCRdb copy is limited to in-frame clones, with some not included. This table has about 240,000 clones, approximately 84% appearing once. Participants' own reports of clinical history determined their cohort assignment. The data were taken from a study of blood T cell repertoires in COVID-19. Study overall: T cells, B-cell-depleted T cells, or PBMCs supplied cDNA or gDNA.

This TCR came from a woman between 40 and 50 years old with acute COVID-19. The sample was PBMCs or T cells enriched from blood (not recorded which).

CDR3 amino acids: CASRSNGEDTGELFF. In DNA form, the CDR3 reads TGTGCCAGCAGATCTAACGGTGAGGACACCGGGGAGCTGTTTTTT. J is TRBJ2-2 and V is TRBV11-3, with unresolved D. Between the trimmed V and J ends, which lost 6 bases and 3 bases, there was a span of 14 bases. CDR3 length: 15 residues. Germline loops: CDR1 SGHNT, CDR2 YENEEA.